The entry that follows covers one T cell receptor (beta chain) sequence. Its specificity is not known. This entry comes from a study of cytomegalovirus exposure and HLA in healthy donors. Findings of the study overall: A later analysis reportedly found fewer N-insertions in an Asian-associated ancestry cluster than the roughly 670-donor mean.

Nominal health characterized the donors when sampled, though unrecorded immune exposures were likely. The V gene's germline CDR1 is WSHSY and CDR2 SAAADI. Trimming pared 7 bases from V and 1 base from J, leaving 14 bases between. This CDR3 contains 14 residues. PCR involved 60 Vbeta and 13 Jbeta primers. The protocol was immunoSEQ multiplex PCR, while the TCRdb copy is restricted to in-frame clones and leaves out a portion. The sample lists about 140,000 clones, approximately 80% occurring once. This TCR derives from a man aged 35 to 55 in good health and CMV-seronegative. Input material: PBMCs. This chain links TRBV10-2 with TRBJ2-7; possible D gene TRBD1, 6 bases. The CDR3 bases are TGCGCCAGCACCGTTTTAGACAGGTCCTACGAGCAGTACTTC. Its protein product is CASTVLDRSYEQYF.